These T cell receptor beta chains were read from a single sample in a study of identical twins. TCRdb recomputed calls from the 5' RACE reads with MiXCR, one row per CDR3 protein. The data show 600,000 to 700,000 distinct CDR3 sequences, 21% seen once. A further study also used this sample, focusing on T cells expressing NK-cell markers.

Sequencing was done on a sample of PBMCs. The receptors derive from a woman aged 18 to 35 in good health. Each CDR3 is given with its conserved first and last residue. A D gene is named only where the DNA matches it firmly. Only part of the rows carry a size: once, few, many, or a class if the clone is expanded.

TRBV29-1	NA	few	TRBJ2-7	TGCAGCGTTGGAAGGACTACCTACTCCTACGAGCAGTACTTC	CSVGRTTYSYEQYF
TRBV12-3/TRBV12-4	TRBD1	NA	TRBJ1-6	TGTGCCAGCAGCAGGACAGGGAGTGGTTCACCCCTCCACTTT	CASSRTGSGSPLHF
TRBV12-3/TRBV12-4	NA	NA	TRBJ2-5	TGTGCCAGCAGTTTGGGGCGGGGGCCCCAAGAGACCCAGTACTTC	CASSLGRGPQETQYF
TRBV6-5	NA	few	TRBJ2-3	TGTGCCAGCAGTTACTCCGGGGCCGCCATAGAAGATACGCAGTATTTT	CASSYSGAAIEDTQYF
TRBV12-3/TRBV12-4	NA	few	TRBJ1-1	TGTGCCAGCAGTCCGAATGGGGCGGCACTTTCGATTGAAGCTTTCTTT	CASSPNGAALSIEAFF
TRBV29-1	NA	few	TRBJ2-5	TGCAGCGTTGGAAGATTCCAAGAGACCCAGTACTTC	CSVGRFQETQYF
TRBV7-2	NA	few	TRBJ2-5	TGTGCCAGCAGCTTAGAGTATAGTTTGGAGACCCAGTACTTC	CASSLEYSLETQYF
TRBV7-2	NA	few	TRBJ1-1	TGTGCCAGCAGCGGCAGGGGTGGCACTGAAGCTTTCTTT	CASSGRGGTEAFF
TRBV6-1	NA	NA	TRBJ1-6	TGTGCCAGCAAACAGGGATCGGGGTCACCCCTCCACTTT	CASKQGSGSPLHF
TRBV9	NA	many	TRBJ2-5	TGTGCCAGCAGCGTCGACCGGGCCATCCAAGAGACCCAGTACTTC	CASSVDRAIQETQYF
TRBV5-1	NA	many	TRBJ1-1	TGCGCCAGCAGCTTTGACGCGAACACTGAAGCTTTCTTT	CASSFDANTEAFF
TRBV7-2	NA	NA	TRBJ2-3	TGTGCCAGCAGCCTGAGGGGGACGGTAAGCACAGATACGCAGTATTTT	CASSLRGTVSTDTQYF
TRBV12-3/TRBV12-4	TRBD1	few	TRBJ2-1	TGTGCCAGCAGTACACACCCCGGGACAGGGCCTAGGAATGAGCAGTTCTTC	CASSTHPGTGPRNEQFF
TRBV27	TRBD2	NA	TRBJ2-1	TGTGCCAGCAGTTTACGCGGGAGAGGCAATGAGCAGTTCTTC	CASSLRGRGNEQFF
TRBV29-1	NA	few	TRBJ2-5	TGCAGCACCGGGACCCAAGAGACCCAGTACTTC	CSTGTQETQYF
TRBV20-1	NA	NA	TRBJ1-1	TGCAGTGCTTTCTTCCTCGCCCAGGGGCACCACACTGAAGCTTTCTTT	CSAFFLAQGHHTEAFF
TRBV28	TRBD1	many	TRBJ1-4	TGTGCCAGCAGTTCAGGGTACAGGGGTAAACTGTTTTTT	CASSSGYRGKLFF
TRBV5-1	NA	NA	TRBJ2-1	TGCGCCAGCAGCTTGGCTAGTCTTGAGCAGTTCTTC	CASSLASLEQFF
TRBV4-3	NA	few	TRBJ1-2	TGCGCCAGCAGCGCCCTTGCGGGCGGACTGACTCGGGGTGGCTACACCTTC	CASSALAGGLTRGGYTF
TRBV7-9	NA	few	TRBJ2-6	TGTGCCAGCAGCTTAGCCCCCGGGCTATCTGGGGCCAACGTCCTGACTTTC	CASSLAPGLSGANVLTF
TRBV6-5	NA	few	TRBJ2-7	TGTGCCAGCAGTTATTGGAGGGGGTACAGAAAGCCCCCCGAGCAGTACTTC	CASSYWRGYRKPPEQYF
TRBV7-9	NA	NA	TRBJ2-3	TGTGCCAGCTCAGACCCTAGCACAGATACGCAGTATTTT	CASSDPSTDTQYF
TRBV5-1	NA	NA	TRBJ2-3	TGCGCCAGCAGCCAAAGGGGGGAGTCAGATACGCAGTATTTT	CASSQRGESDTQYF
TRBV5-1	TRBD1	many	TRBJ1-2	TGCGCCAGCAGCCCGGGACAGGGACAAGGCTTTGGTGGCTACACCTTC	CASSPGQGQGFGGYTF
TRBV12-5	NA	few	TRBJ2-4	TGTGCTAGTGTTCAGACCGACGCCAAAAACATTCAGTACTTC	CASVQTDAKNIQYF
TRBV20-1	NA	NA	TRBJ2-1	TGCAGTGCTAGAGATCCCTGGGGTAATGAGCAGTTCTTC	CSARDPWGNEQFF
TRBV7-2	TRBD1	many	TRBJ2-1	TGTGCCAGCAGCCCCGCACAGGGGTCCTACAATGAGCAGTTCTTC	CASSPAQGSYNEQFF
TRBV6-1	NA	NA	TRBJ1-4	TGTGCCAGCAGTGAAGCTGATGAAAAACTGTTTTTT	CASSEADEKLFF
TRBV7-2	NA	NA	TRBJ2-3	TGTGCCAGCAGCTTAGCGTTGGGAAACGCCCCAGATACGCAGTATTTT	CASSLALGNAPDTQYF
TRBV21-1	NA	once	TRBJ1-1	TGTGCCAGCAGCCTGAGGTGGCAGGGCGGAGGCACTGAAGCTTTCTTT	CASSLRWQGGGTEAFF
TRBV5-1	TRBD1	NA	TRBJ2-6	TGCGCCAGCAGCTTGGACCCGACAGGGGCCCCCTCTGGGGCCAACGTCCTGACTTTC	CASSLDPTGAPSGANVLTF
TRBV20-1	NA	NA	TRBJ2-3	TGCAGTGCTCCCCAGCGGGGCACAGATACGCAGTATTTT	CSAPQRGTDTQYF
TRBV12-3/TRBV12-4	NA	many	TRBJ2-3	TGTGCCAGCAGTTTTAGCAATACGCAGTATTTT	CASSFSNTQYF
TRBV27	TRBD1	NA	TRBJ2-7	TGTGCCGCTTTTTCTAGGGGGACAGGGGTTTACGAGCAGTACTTC	CAAFSRGTGVYEQYF
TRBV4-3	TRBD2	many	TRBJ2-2	TGCGCCAGCAGCCTTTCTGAAGCGACTAGCGGGATGGCCGGGGAGCTGTTTTTT	CASSLSEATSGMAGELFF
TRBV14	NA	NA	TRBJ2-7	TGTGCCAGCAGCCAAAGCCCTGCCCCAACCTACGAGCAGTACTTC	CASSQSPAPTYEQYF
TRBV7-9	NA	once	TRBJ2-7	TGTGCCAGCAGCCGACTGAGTGGATACGAGCAGTACTTC	CASSRLSGYEQYF
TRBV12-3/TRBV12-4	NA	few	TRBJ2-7	TGTGCCAGCAGTTTTAACTCTTTCTACGAGCAGTACTTC	CASSFNSFYEQYF
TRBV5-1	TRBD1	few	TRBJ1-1	TGCGCCAGCAGTACCAGGGGGGAGGACACTGAAGCTTTCTTT	CASSTRGEDTEAFF
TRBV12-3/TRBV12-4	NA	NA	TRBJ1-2	TGTGCCACATCCAGGGGATTAGAGGGCTACACCTTC	CATSRGLEGYTF
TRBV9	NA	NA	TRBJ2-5	TGTGCCAGCAGCGTAGAGGGGTTCCAAGAGACCCAGTACTTC	CASSVEGFQETQYF
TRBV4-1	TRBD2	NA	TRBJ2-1	TGCGCCAGCAGTCATAGCGGGGGGGAATACAATGAGCAGTTCTTC	CASSHSGGEYNEQFF
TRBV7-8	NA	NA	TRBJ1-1	TGTGCCAGCAGCTTCGCGCACCGGATCACTGAAGCTTTCTTT	CASSFAHRITEAFF